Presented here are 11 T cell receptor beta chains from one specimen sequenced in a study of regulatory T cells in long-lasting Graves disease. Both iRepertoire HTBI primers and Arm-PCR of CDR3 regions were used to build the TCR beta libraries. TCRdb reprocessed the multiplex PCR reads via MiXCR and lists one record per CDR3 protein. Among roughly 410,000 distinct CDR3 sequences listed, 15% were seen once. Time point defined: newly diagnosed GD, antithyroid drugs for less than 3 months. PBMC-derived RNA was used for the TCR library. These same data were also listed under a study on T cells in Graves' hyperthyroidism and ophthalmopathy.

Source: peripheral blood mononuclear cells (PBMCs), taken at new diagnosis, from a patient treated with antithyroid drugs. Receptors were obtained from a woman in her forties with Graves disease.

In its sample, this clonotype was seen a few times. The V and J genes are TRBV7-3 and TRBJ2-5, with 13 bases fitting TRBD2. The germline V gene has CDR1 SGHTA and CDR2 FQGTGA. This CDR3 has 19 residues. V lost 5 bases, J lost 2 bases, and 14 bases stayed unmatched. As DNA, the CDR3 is TGTGCCAGCAGCCCCCCCACGACTAGCGGGAGGAGAGGGCAAGAGACCCAGTACTTC. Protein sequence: CASSPPTTSGRRGQETQYF.

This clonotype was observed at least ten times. CDR3 sequence: CASSLGTSGGTDTQYF. CDR3 bases: TGTGCCAGCAGCTTGGGGACTAGCGGGGGTACAGATACGCAGTATTTT. The V and J genes are TRBV11-3 and TRBJ2-3, with 14 bases fitting TRBD2. The CDR3 has 16 amino acids. Germline V gene data show CDR1 as SGHNT and CDR2 as YENEEA. V was pared by 3 bases and J by 3 bases, with 2 bases of the junction left unmatched. Together with reference TRBV11-3 and TRBJ2-3, the CDR3 gives the full variable domain: EAGVVQSPRYKIIEKKQPVAFWCNPISGHNTLYWYLQNLGQGPELLIRYENEEAVDDSQLPKDRFSAERLKGVDSTLKIQPAELGDSAVYLCASSLGTSGGTDTQYFGPGTRLTVL.

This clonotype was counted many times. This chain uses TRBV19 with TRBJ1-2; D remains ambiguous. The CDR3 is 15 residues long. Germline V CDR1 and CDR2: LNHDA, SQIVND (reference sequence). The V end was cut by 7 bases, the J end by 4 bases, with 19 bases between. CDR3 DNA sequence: TGTGCCAGTATCCCGACGGGTTCACGGGGCTATGGCTACACCTTC. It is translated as CASIPTGSRGYGYTF.

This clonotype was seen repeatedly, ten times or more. CDR3 protein: CASSLTADEQFF. The CDR3 region has the DNA TGTGCCAGCAGCTTAACTGCCGATGAGCAGTTCTTC. This chain uses TRBV11-2 with TRBJ2-1; D remains unclear. The germline V and J ends were trimmed by 2 bases and 8 bases, with 7 bases remaining between them. CDR1 and CDR2 from the germline V gene are SGHAT and FQNNGV. The CDR3 runs 12 residues.

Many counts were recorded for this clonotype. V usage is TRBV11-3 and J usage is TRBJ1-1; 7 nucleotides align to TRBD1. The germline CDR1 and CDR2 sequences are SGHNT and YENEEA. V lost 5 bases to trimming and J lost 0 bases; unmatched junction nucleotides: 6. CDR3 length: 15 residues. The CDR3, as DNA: TGTGCCAGCAGCGTATTCACAGGGGTGAACACTGAAGCTTTCTTT. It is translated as CASSVFTGVNTEAFF. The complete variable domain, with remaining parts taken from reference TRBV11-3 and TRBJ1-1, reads EAGVVQSPRYKIIEKKQPVAFWCNPISGHNTLYWYLQNLGQGPELLIRYENEEAVDDSQLPKDRFSAERLKGVDSTLKIQPAELGDSAVYLCASSVFTGVNTEAFFGQGTRLTVV.

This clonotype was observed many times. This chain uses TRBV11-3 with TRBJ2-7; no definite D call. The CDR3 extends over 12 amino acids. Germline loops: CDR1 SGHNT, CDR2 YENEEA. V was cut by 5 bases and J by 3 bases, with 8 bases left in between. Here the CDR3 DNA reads TGTGCCAGCAGCCCGTCGGTCTACGAGCAGTACTTC. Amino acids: CASSPSVYEQYF.

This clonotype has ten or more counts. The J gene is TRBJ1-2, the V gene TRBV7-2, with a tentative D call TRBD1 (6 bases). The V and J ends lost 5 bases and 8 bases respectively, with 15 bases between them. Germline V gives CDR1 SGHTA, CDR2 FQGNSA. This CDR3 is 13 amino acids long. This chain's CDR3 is CASSGNQGSGYTF. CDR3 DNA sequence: TGTGCCAGCAGCGGAAATCAGGGGAGCGGCTACACCTTC.

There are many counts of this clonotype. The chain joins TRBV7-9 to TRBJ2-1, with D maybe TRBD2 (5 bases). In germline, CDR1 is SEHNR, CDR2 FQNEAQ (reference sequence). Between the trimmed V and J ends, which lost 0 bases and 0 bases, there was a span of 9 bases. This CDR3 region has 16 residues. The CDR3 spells CASSLAWRASYNEQFF. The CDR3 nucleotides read TGTGCCAGCAGCTTAGCGTGGCGGGCCTCCTACAATGAGCAGTTCTTC.

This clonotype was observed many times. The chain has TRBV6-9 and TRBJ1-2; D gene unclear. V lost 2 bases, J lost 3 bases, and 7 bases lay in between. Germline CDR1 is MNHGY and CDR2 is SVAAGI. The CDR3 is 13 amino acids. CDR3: CASSYGEDYGYTF. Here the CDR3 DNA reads TGTGCCAGCAGTTATGGGGAAGACTATGGCTACACCTTC.

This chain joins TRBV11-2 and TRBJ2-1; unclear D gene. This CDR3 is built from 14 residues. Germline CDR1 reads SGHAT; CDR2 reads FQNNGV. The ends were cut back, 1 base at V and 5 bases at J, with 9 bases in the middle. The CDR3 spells CASSLGGTNNEQFF. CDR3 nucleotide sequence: TGTGCCAGCAGCTTAGGCGGAACAAACAATGAGCAGTTCTTC.

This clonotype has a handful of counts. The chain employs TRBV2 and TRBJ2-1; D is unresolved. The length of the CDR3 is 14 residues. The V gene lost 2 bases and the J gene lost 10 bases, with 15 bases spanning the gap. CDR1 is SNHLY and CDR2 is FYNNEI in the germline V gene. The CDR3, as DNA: TGTGCCAGCAGTGAATGCCTAGAAGTTTGCGAGCAGTTCTTC. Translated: CASSECLEVCEQFF.